Shown below are 17 T cell receptor beta chains from a single sample sequenced in a study of cytomegalovirus exposure and HLA in healthy donors (dated by TCRdb to the late 2010s). Library generation was performed with the immunoSEQ multiplex PCR assay. Imported from immuneACCESS, the table was reduced by TCRdb to in-frame sequences with V and J called. These copies leave out some clones; in studies compared against another copy, an unresolved V gene accounts for under half, and the cause of the remainder is not known. The sample table shows 130,000 to 150,000 clones, and 70% to 90% are seen once. The top ten constitute about 7.9% of the sample. The sequencing sample was made of PBMCs. The receptors were sampled from a young woman in good health and CMV-seropositive.

The chain recombines TRBV18 with TRBJ2-4; 7 bases map to TRBD2. V gave up 4 bases and J gave up 6 bases; unmatched junction bases: 6. CDR3 length: 14 amino acids. Germline assignment: CDR1 KGHSH and CDR2 LQKENI. The chain's CDR3 is CASSLKRERNIQYF. The CDR3 bases are TGTGCCAGCTCACTAAAGCGGGAAAGAAACATTCAGTACTTC.

As DNA, the CDR3 is TGTGCCATCAGTGATAAGACGGGTATGAACACTGAAGCTTTCTTT. Translated: CAISDKTGMNTEAFF. The rearrangement uses TRBV10-3 and TRBJ1-1; no reliable D call. The CDR3 spans 15 residues. V shed 3 bases and J shed 0 bases, with 11 bases lying between them. CDR1 is ENHRY and CDR2 is SYGVKD in the germline V gene.

The chain is built from TRBV7-2 and TRBJ2-5, with 12 bases fitting TRBD2. Germline V gives CDR1 SGHTA, CDR2 FQGNSA. V was clipped by 6 bases and J by 6 bases; unmatched bases: 8. This CDR3 is 15 amino acids long. The chain's CDR3 is CASRSSGGAFQTQYF. DNA of the CDR3: TGTGCCAGCAGGTCTAGCGGGGGGGCATTTCAGACCCAGTACTTC.

V usage is TRBV6-6 and J usage is TRBJ2-7, with D maybe TRBD1 (5 bases). Between the trimmed V and J ends, which lost 9 bases and 0 bases, there was a span of 21 bases. The CDR3 runs to 16 residues. From germline, CDR1 is MNHNY and CDR2 SVGAGI (reference sequence). In nucleotides, the CDR3 is TGTGCCAGTCGGCCTGGAAGGGGCTCACTCTCCTACGAGCAGTACTTC. The encoded protein is CASRPGRGSLSYEQYF.

The chain combines TRBV28 with TRBJ2-7; 8 bases are a match to TRBD1. Unmatched junction bases numbered 10, after V lost 5 bases and J lost 4 bases. Germline CDR1 is MDHEN and CDR2 is SYDVKM. The CDR3 loop spans 15 amino acids. CDR3 coding DNA: TGTGCCAGCAGTGGGACCATGGACAGGGCTTACGAGCAGTACTTC. Protein product: CASSGTMDRAYEQYF.

This rearrangement joins TRBV7-6 to TRBJ2-2, with 12 nucleotides matching TRBD2. V lost 5 bases and J lost 6; bases outside the gene matches: 4. In germline, CDR1 is SGHVS, CDR2 FNYEAQ. The CDR3 length is 15 residues. In DNA, the CDR3 is TGTGCCAGCAGCGGTCGACTAGCGGGAGCCGGGGAGCTGTTTTTT. Protein sequence: CASSGRLAGAGELFF.

This clone appeared a single time. The rearrangement uses TRBV29-1 and TRBJ2-1; 8 bases are shared with TRBD2. CDR3 length: 13 amino acids. Trimming cost V 7 bases and J 9 bases; bases outside gene matches: 11. The V gene's germline CDR1 is SQVTM and CDR2 ANQGSEA. The CDR3 DNA sequence: TGCAGCGCCAAAGGTCTAGCGGGTGGTGAGCAGTTCTTC. This gives the protein CSAKGLAGGEQFF.

The sample holds a few counts of this clone. The chain is built from TRBV23-1 and TRBJ2-7; the match to TRBD1 covers 7 bases. TRBV23-1 is classed as an ORF, of uncertain function. This CDR3 spans 15 amino acids. V lost 4 bases to trimming and J lost 2 bases; unmatched junction nucleotides: 8. The CDR3 DNA sequence: TGCGCCAGCAGTCGCCCAGACAGGGCACCCTACGAGCAGTACTTC. This translates into CASSRPDRAPYEQYF.

The chain links TRBV28 to TRBJ1-6; maybe TRBD1 (6 bases). CDR3 size: 15 residues. Per the germline V gene, CDR1 is MDHEN and CDR2 is SYDVKM. With 6 bases removed from V and 7 bases from J, the gap between germline ends came to 16 bases. The CDR3 protein is CASRPAGAQNSPLHF. The DNA of the CDR3 is TGTGCCAGCAGGCCGGCGGGGGCGCAGAATTCACCCCTCCACTTT. Based on the CDR3 plus reference TRBV28 and TRBJ1-6, the full variable domain is DVKVTQSSRYLVKRTGEKVFLECVQDMDHENMFWYRQDPGLGLRLIYFSYDVKMKEKGDIPEGYSVSREKKERFSLILESASTNQTSMYLCASRPAGAQNSPLHFGNGTRLTVT.

V usage is TRBV5-4 and J usage is TRBJ2-7; maybe TRBD2 (6 bases). The CDR3 spans 13 residues. Germline CDR1 and CDR2: SGHNT and YYREEE (reference sequence). V shed 9 bases and J shed 3 bases, with 16 bases lying between them. The CDR3 here is CATHPGGGYEQYF. The CDR3, as DNA: TGTGCCACGCACCCCGGGGGAGGCTACGAGCAGTACTTC.

The chain employs TRBV5-1 and TRBJ2-5; 8 positions agree with TRBD2. Germline V CDR1 and CDR2: SGHRS, YFSETQ. Unmatched junction bases numbered 5, after V lost 0 bases and J lost 7 bases. This CDR3 has 14 amino acids. The DNA for the CDR3 is TGCGCCAGCAGCTTGGCCCGGGGGGGTCGGACCCAGTACTTC. Translation gives CASSLARGGRTQYF.

This clone was seen a single time. V gene TRBV5-1 combines with J gene TRBJ1-5, with a tentative D call TRBD1 (6 bases). Trimming took off 0 bases at V and 6 bases at J, with 13 bases between the two ends. The CDR3 contains 15 residues. CDR1 is SGHRS, CDR2 YFSETQ, per germline. The CDR3 sequence is CASSLGNRAGQPQHF. The CDR3 region has the DNA TGCGCCAGCAGCTTGGGAAACAGGGCCGGTCAGCCCCAGCATTTT.

This chain joins TRBV4-3 and TRBJ1-2; 7 nucleotides line up with TRBD1. The CDR3 extends over 15 amino acids. The V gene end was trimmed by 4 bases and the J gene end by 0 bases; junction bases not matched to a gene: 5. The V gene's germline CDR1 is LGHNA and CDR2 YSLEER. The CDR3 DNA sequence: TGCGCCAGCAGCCTTGGGACAGATGCTAACTATGGCTACACCTTC. Translating it yields CASSLGTDANYGYTF.

This sequence joins TRBV11-1 and TRBJ1-5, with D tentatively TRBD1 (6 bases). V was trimmed by 4 bases and J by 2 bases, leaving 6 bases between them. CDR3 length: 13 residues. Germline CDR1 is SGHAT and CDR2 is FQDESV (reference sequence). The CDR3, as DNA: TGTGCCAGCAGCTCAGGGGGCAATCAGCCCCAGCATTTT. The encoded protein is CASSSGGNQPQHF.

V usage is TRBV25-1 and J usage is TRBJ2-3, with 13 bases identical to TRBD2. The germline gives CDR1 MGHDK, CDR2 SYGVNS. This CDR3 spans 17 amino acids. V trimming: 3 bases; J trimming: 0 bases; junction bases outside the gene matches: 3. The DNA of the CDR3 is TGTGCCAGCAGTGACCCGGGACTAGCGGGGAGCACAGATACGCAGTATTTT. Encoded protein: CASSDPGLAGSTDTQYF.

V gene TRBV14 combines with J gene TRBJ1-3; a possible D gene is TRBD1 (5 bases). V was cut by 4 bases and J by 0 bases, with 13 bases left in between. Germline values: CDR1 SGHDN, CDR2 FVKESK. CDR3 length equals 16 residues. The CDR3 DNA sequence: TGTGCCAGCAGCCGCAGAAGGGGCATCTCTGGAAACACCATATATTTT. It specifies CASSRRRGISGNTIYF.

This chain joins TRBV5-1 and TRBJ2-7, with D perhaps matching TRBD1 (6 bases). Trimming took off 3 bases at V and 4 bases at J, with 14 bases between the two ends. Germline V gene data show CDR1 as SGHRS and CDR2 as YFSETQ. The CDR3 length is 14 residues. The CDR3 DNA sequence: TGCGCCAGCAGCTACGGGACAATGAGTTACGAGCAGTACTTC. This sequence encodes CASSYGTMSYEQYF.